This T cell receptor beta chain came from a study of blood T cell repertoires in COVID-19. Study-level information: Sources were T cells, B-cell-depleted T cells, or PBMCs; the material itself was cDNA or gDNA.

Seattle patients were enrolled during active infection and followed longitudinally. This clone was recorded once. Some clones are missing from TCRdb's copy, which holds only in-frame ones; the method was immunoSEQ multiplex PCR. The sample holds 250,000 to 400,000 clones, approximately 87% seen once. This CDR3 spans 16 amino acids. V was cut by 3 bases and J by 4 bases, with 18 bases left in between. Germline V gives CDR1 SGHVS, CDR2 FNYEAQ. The sample taken for sequencing was peripheral blood. The chain uses TRBV7-6 and TRBJ1-1; TRBD1 is a possible D gene (6 bases). The sequence derives from a woman between 25 and 40 years old with COVID-19, enrolled during active disease. This chain's CDR3 is CASSFSATGYFTEAFF. DNA for the CDR3: TGTGCCAGCAGCTTCTCGGCCACAGGGTATTTCACTGAAGCTTTCTTT.